Listed below are T cell receptor beta chains from one sample, sequenced in a study of blood T cell repertoires in COVID-19. Sequencing was performed with immunoSEQ multiplex PCR; in TCRdb, only in-frame clones are kept and a portion is missing. Among hundreds of thousands of clones, approximately 86% were seen once, and the ten largest hold around 3.5%. The sequenced sample consisted of peripheral blood. The receptors stem from an elderly woman with acute or convalescent COVID-19. Each CDR3 is given with its conserved first and last residue. A D gene is named only where the DNA matches it firmly. The listing skips clone size in some rows; elsewhere it reads once, few, many or a size class.

J gene	D gene	V gene	clone size	CDR3 DNA	CDR3 protein
TRBJ2-1	-	TRBV6-5	-	TGTGCCAGCAGTCGGGACTTCTACAATGAGCAGTTCTTC	CASSRDFYNEQFF
TRBJ1-3	-	TRBV4-2	-	TGTGCCAGCAGCCTATACCTCCCCCAGGGGGGAAACACCATATATTTT	CASSLYLPQGGNTIYF
TRBJ1-6	-	TRBV7-3	-	TGTGCCAGCAGCTTAACCGCGGGGCATTCACCCCTCCACTTT	CASSLTAGHSPLHF
TRBJ2-3	TRBD2	TRBV11-3	-	TGTGCCAGCAGTTCCCGTGCGGGGGAAGGATCAGATACGCAGTATTTT	CASSSRAGEGSDTQYF
TRBJ2-6	-	TRBV12-3/TRBV12-4	-	TGTGCCAGCAGACTCAGGGGGGCCAACGTCCTGACTTTC	CASRLRGANVLTF
TRBJ2-3	-	TRBV11-3	-	TGTGCCAGCAGCTTAGATGGCGCGGGGACCCTCACAGATACGCAGTATTTT	CASSLDGAGTLTDTQYF
TRBJ2-3	TRBD2	TRBV7-3	-	TGTGCCAGCAGCGCGGGACTAGCGGTGGATACGCAGTATTTT	CASSAGLAVDTQYF
TRBJ1-4	-	TRBV5-4	-	TGTGCCAGCAGCTTACAACGGGGTGAAAAACTGTTTTTT	CASSLQRGEKLFF
TRBJ1-2	TRBD1	TRBV9	-	TGTGCCAGCAGCGTAGGTGGGACAGGGGGCGATGGCTACACCTTC	CASSVGGTGGDGYTF
TRBJ2-7	TRBD2	TRBV7-2	-	TGTGCCAGCAGCTTGGGACTAGCGGGGCCGTACGAGCAGTACTTC	CASSLGLAGPYEQYF
TRBJ1-2	-	TRBV6-1	-	TGTGCCAGCAGCTCAGGAGGGAACTATGGCTACACCTTC	CASSSGGNYGYTF
TRBJ2-1	-	TRBV4-2	once	TGTGCCAGCAGCCAAAGGGGATGGGGTTACAATGAGCAGTTCTTC	CASSQRGWGYNEQFF
TRBJ1-1	-	TRBV7-2	-	TGTGCCAGCAGCTCCCCGGCGGCAGCGAGTTTAAACACTGAAGCTTTCTTT	CASSSPAAASLNTEAFF
TRBJ1-2	TRBD1	TRBV6-6	-	TGTGCCAGCAGTCTCGACAGGGAGGCTGGCTACACCTTC	CASSLDREAGYTF
TRBJ1-3	TRBD1	TRBV28	-	TGTGCCAGCAGTCCGGGACAGCTCGGAAACACCATATATTTT	CASSPGQLGNTIYF
TRBJ2-1	-	TRBV10-1	-	TGCGCCAGCAGTGAGCTCACTGGCAATGAGCAGTTCTTC	CASSELTGNEQFF
TRBJ1-4	TRBD1	TRBV30	-	TGTGCCTGGAGTGTATTTCGTACAGGGGGTGAAAAACTGTTTTTT	CAWSVFRTGGEKLFF
TRBJ1-1	TRBD1	TRBV6-5	-	TGTGCCAGCAGTTTTGGTGGACAGGGGATCACTGAAGCTTTCTTT	CASSFGGQGITEAFF
TRBJ2-7	TRBD1	TRBV18	few	TGTGCCAGCTCCCCCCAGACAGGGGAATGGAACGAGCAGTACTTC	CASSPQTGEWNEQYF
TRBJ1-3	-	TRBV5-4	-	TGTGCCAGCAGCTTGGCCGGGGGGCCTGGAAACACCATATATTTT	CASSLAGGPGNTIYF
TRBJ1-1	-	TRBV5-8	-	TGTGCCAGCAGCTTGGGCAGGGGCTGGGGCACTGAAGCTTTCTTT	CASSLGRGWGTEAFF
TRBJ1-1	-	TRBV7-6	-	TGTGCCAGCAGCTTATACACCCAGGGATGGAACACTGAAGCTTTCTTT	CASSLYTQGWNTEAFF
TRBJ2-3	-	TRBV24-1	-	TGTGCCACCAGTGACAGAACAGAGGCGGGTACGCAGTATTTT	CATSDRTEAGTQYF
TRBJ2-2	TRBD2	TRBV7-2	once	TGTGCCAGCAGCTTACGGGGGGTTGGCACCGGGGAGCTGTTTTTT	CASSLRGVGTGELFF
TRBJ2-3	TRBD2	TRBV27	-	TGTGCCAGCAGTCGCACGACTAGCGGAAAGTCATTGAGGGATATTGGGCAGTATTTT	CASSRTTSGKSLRDIGQYF
TRBJ1-5	-	TRBV4-1	-	TGCGCCAGCAGCCAACATCTGCAGGGCAATCAGCCCCAGCATTTT	CASSQHLQGNQPQHF
TRBJ2-7	-	TRBV7-9	-	TGTGCCAGCAGCTTGATTCGCCCCAGGAGGTCTTCTATCGGCGAGCAGTACTTC	CASSLIRPRRSSIGEQYF
TRBJ2-7	-	TRBV11-3	few	TGTGCCAGCAGCTTGGGTAGACTTGGCCACGAGCAGTACTTC	CASSLGRLGHEQYF
TRBJ2-1	TRBD2	TRBV6-5	-	TGTGCCAGCAGTCTAGCGGGGGTGTTCAGTGAGCAGTTCTTC	CASSLAGVFSEQFF